A single sample is the source of the 24 T cell receptor beta chains below, sequenced in a study of identifying expanded T cells in peripheral blood. Method: immunoSEQ multiplex PCR; TCRdb's copy keeps in-frame clones and lacks some. The sample holds about 83,000 clones, roughly 90% seen once. Sequences were obtained from blood. These receptors came from a person between 18 and 75 years old in good health.

The chain is built from TRBV28 and TRBJ1-5; no definite D call. CDR1 and CDR2 (germline): MDHEN, SYDVKM. Trimming shortened V by 8 bases and J by 4 bases, and 24 bases separated the two germline ends. CDR3 size: 17 residues. CDR3 sequence reads: CASRSAESPKYNQPQHF. DNA of the CDR3: TGTGCCAGCCGCAGTGCGGAGTCTCCAAAATATAATCAGCCCCAGCATTTT.

The table lists this clone with a count of one. Given a much more abundant clone one base away, this may be a read error. The chain couples TRBV7-6 to TRBJ2-2; 9 bases fit TRBD1. Germline loops: CDR1 SGHVS, CDR2 FNYEAQ. The CDR3 consists of 15 residues. The V and J ends lost 3 bases and 3 bases, in that order; junction bases with no gene match: 2. CDR3: CASSFRDRDTGELFF. The CDR3 nucleotides are TGTGCCAGCAGCTTCCGGGACAGGGACACCGGGGAGCTGTTTTTT.

V and J are TRBV7-6 and TRBJ1-3; no reliable D call. The CDR3 sequence is 13 residues long. V was pared by 1 base and J by 2 bases, with 3 bases between. Germline lookup yields CDR1 SGHVS and CDR2 FNYEAQ. DNA for the CDR3: TGTGCCAGCAGCTTAGATCCTGGAAACACCATATATTTT. This sequence encodes CASSLDPGNTIYF.

This chain links TRBV7-2 with TRBJ2-5; 7 bases line up with TRBD2. CDR1 SGHTA and CDR2 FQGNSA come from the germline V gene. The CDR3 runs to 15 residues. J gave up 1 base and V 5 bases, and 7 bases lay outside the gene matches. The CDR3, as DNA: TGTGCCAGCAGCGCTAGCGGCAGTTTCCAAGAGACCCAGTACTTC. It is translated as CASSASGSFQETQYF.

This rearrangement joins TRBV7-2 to TRBJ1-4; D may be TRBD1 (5 bases). Germline V gives CDR1 SGHTA, CDR2 FQGNSA. The length of the CDR3 is 14 residues. Trimming removed 0 bases at V and 7 bases at J, with 9 bases between. In DNA, the CDR3 is TGTGCCAGCAGCTTAGCAGGGGAGAGTGAAAAACTGTTTTTT. This gives the protein CASSLAGESEKLFF.

This chain links TRBV11-2 with TRBJ2-1; D unresolved. Germline CDR1 is SGHAT and CDR2 is FQNNGV. V was clipped by 2 bases and J by 7 bases, with 9 bases between them. This CDR3 spans 13 amino acids. For the CDR3, the DNA is TGTGCCAGCAGCTTATGGCTAGAAAATGAGCAGTTCTTC. This translates into CASSLWLENEQFF. The full variable domain, in which reference TRBV11-2 and TRBJ2-1 provide the parts outside the CDR3, is EAGVAQSPRYKIIEKRQSVAFWCNPISGHATLYWYQQILGQGPKLLIQFQNNGVVDDSQLPKDRFSAERLKGVDSTLKIQPAKLEDSAVYLCASSLWLENEQFFGPGTRLTVL.

This clone appeared once. The chain uses TRBV6-5 and TRBJ2-6; D is uncertain. From germline, CDR1 is MNHEY and CDR2 SVGAGI. This CDR3 spans 14 amino acids. The V end was cut by 5 bases, the J end by 2 bases, with 7 bases between. CDR3 amino acids: CASSKGTGANVLTF. The CDR3 DNA is TGTGCCAGCAGTAAAGGGACTGGGGCCAACGTCCTGACTTTC.

This clone was found once. As DNA, the CDR3 is TGTGCCAGCTACGCCGGGCCGGGCCGTAGCTCCTACAATGAGCAGTTCTTC. Translating it yields CASYAGPGRSSYNEQFF. The chain carries TRBV28 and TRBJ2-1; unclear D gene. Germline-derived CDR1 and CDR2 are MDHEN and SYDVKM. V was pared by 8 bases and J by 0 bases, with 20 bases between. The CDR3 runs 17 residues.

The rearrangement uses TRBV23-1 and TRBJ2-7; possible D gene TRBD1, 5 bases. TRBV23-1 belongs to the ORF category, with a function that is uncertain. The CDR3 is made up of 16 amino acids. Trimming cost V 0 bases and J 3 bases, with 15 bases left between them. The DNA of the CDR3 is TGCGCCAGCAGTCAATCGCCAGGGCGGCGAGGCTACGAGCAGTACTTC. Residues: CASSQSPGRRGYEQYF.

This clone turned up a few times. The chain joins TRBV19 to TRBJ1-5; D gene unclear. The CDR3 is made up of 12 amino acids. V lost 6 bases and J 5 bases, leaving 8 bases between the germline ends. Germline values: CDR1 LNHDA, CDR2 SQIVND (reference sequence). This chain's CDR3 is CASSPRDQPQHF. The DNA for the CDR3 is TGTGCCAGTAGCCCCCGGGATCAGCCCCAGCATTTT.

This chain links TRBV12-1 with TRBJ2-1; the DNA was not used to check the table's D call, TRBD1. TRBV12-1 is given as a pseudogene. CDR3 size: 16 residues. The CDR3 DNA reads TGTGCCAGCAGCTTTACAGATCTGAGCTCCTACAATGAGCAGTTCTTC. It translates to CASSFTDLSSYNEQFF.

The chain couples TRBV7-2 to TRBJ2-1; D unresolved. The germline V and J ends were trimmed by 5 bases and 6 bases, with 14 bases remaining between them. The CDR3 totals 14 residues. Germline V gene sequence: CDR1 SGHTA, CDR2 FQGNSA. The CDR3 DNA is TGTGCCAGCAGCCCAGGAATAGAGGTCAATGAGCAGTTCTTC. This translates into CASSPGIEVNEQFF.

The chain has TRBV6-1 and TRBJ1-3, with TRBD1 as a possible D gene (5 bases). The V and J ends lost 2 bases and 0 bases respectively, with 11 bases between them. This CDR3 is 16 amino acids long. CDR1 MNHNS and CDR2 SASEGT come from the germline V gene. DNA for the CDR3: TGTGCCAGCAGTGAAATTGGGGCCAGCTCTGGAAACACCATATATTTT. Translation: CASSEIGASSGNTIYF.

J is TRBJ1-3 and V is TRBV7-2; D is undetermined. This CDR3 contains 13 residues. The germline gives CDR1 SGHTA, CDR2 FQGNSA. V was cut by 4 bases and J by 0 bases, with 4 bases left in between. This CDR3 is CASSSISGNTIYF. CDR3 nucleotide sequence: TGTGCCAGCAGCTCCATCTCTGGAAACACCATATATTTT.

This clone was recorded once. V is TRBV7-9 and J is TRBJ2-1; maybe TRBD2 (6 bases). Between the trimmed V and J ends, which lost 1 base and 10 bases, there was a span of 23 bases. Germline CDR1 is SEHNR and CDR2 is FQNEAQ (reference sequence). This CDR3 is 17 amino acids long. For the CDR3, the DNA is TGTGCCAGCAGCTTAGAATGCGGCGGGACTTCCCATTTGGAGCAGTTCTTC. It translates to CASSLECGGTSHLEQFF.

The chain joins TRBV9 to TRBJ2-2, with D tentatively TRBD2 (6 bases). This CDR3 spans 15 amino acids. The germline V and J ends were trimmed by 4 bases and 4 bases, with 14 bases remaining between them. CDR1 and CDR2 from the germline V gene are SGDLS and YYNGEE. DNA of the CDR3: TGTGCCAGCAGCCAAGCGGGCATCTCCACCGGGGAGCTGTTTTTT. It codes for CASSQAGISTGELFF.

The chain uses TRBV19 and TRBJ1-5, with D hard to call. V lost 6 bases to trimming and J lost 6 bases, with 9 bases between them. Germline lookup yields CDR1 LNHDA and CDR2 SQIVND (reference sequence). The length of the CDR3 is 12 residues. In DNA, the CDR3 is TGTGCCAGTAGACAATGGGGTCAGCCCCAGCATTTT. Its translation is CASRQWGQPQHF.

J is TRBJ1-1 and V is TRBV6-6, with a possible D match to TRBD1 (6 bases). Germline-derived CDR1 and CDR2 are MNHNY and SVGAGI (reference sequence). Trimming pared 8 bases from V and 3 bases from J, leaving 13 bases between. The CDR3 has 13 residues. The chain's CDR3 is CASGEGGDTEAFF. The CDR3 coding sequence is TGTGCCAGCGGGGAAGGGGGGGACACTGAAGCTTTCTTT.

The chain employs TRBV9 and TRBJ2-1; no clear D gene. This CDR3 has 14 amino acids. CDR1 SGDLS and CDR2 YYNGEE come from the germline V gene. Trimming removed 4 bases from V and 6 bases from J, with 14 bases in between. This CDR3 reads CASSPQRAFNEQFF. CDR3 DNA: TGTGCCAGCAGCCCCCAGCGAGCTTTCAATGAGCAGTTCTTC.

The chain uses TRBV27 and TRBJ2-5; 10 nucleotides agree with TRBD2. CDR1 and CDR2 (germline): MNHEY, SMNVEV (reference sequence). The CDR3 totals 15 residues. The V and J ends lost 3 bases and 4 bases, in that order; junction bases with no gene match: 5. DNA for the CDR3: TGTGCCAGCAGTTTCAGCGGGAGGGCCCGAGAGACCCAGTACTTC. It is translated as CASSFSGRARETQYF.

The V and J genes are TRBV7-3 and TRBJ1-1, with 10 nucleotides matching TRBD1. The CDR3 is 14 residues long. Germline CDR1 SGHTA, CDR2 FQGTGA. Unmatched junction bases numbered 6, after V lost 5 bases and J lost 6 bases. The CDR3 reads CASSETGGAAEAFF. Written as DNA, the CDR3 is TGTGCCAGCAGCGAGACAGGGGGCGCCGCTGAAGCTTTCTTT.

This clone was recorded once. The V call is TRBV7-6, the J call TRBJ1-4; possibly TRBD1 for D (5 bases). Germline loops: CDR1 SGHVS, CDR2 FNYEAQ. Trimming removed 0 bases at V and 11 bases at J, with 13 bases between. This CDR3 comprises 14 residues. CDR3 DNA sequence: TGTGCCAGCAGCTTAGCGCCCGAGGGGCAGAAACTGTTTTTT. Translating gives CASSLAPEGQKLFF. The full variable domain, with the rest looked up from reference TRBV7-6 and TRBJ1-4, is GAGVSQSPRYKVTKRGQDVALRCDPISGHVSLYWYRQALGQGPEFLTYFNYEAQQDKSGLPNDRFSAERPEGSISTLTIQRTEQRDSAMYRCASSLAPEGQKLFFGSGTQLSVL.

Turning to this clone: At the DNA level, this CDR3 is encoded by other sequences in the same sample as well. The chain uses TRBV28 and TRBJ1-1, with D hard to call. Deletions cut 2 bases from V and 3 bases from J, with 7 bases between. The germline V gene has CDR1 MDHEN and CDR2 SYDVKM. There are 13 residues in the CDR3. CDR3 DNA: TGTGCCAGCAGTTTAGGGGTGTACACTGAAGCTTTCTTT. This codes for CASSLGVYTEAFF.

The rearrangement joins TRBV21-1 to TRBJ1-3; the listed D gene, TRBD1, was not tested against the DNA. TRBV21-1 counts as a pseudogene. The CDR3 covers 19 residues. CDR3 loop: CASSKEWDRGSRRRDTIYF. As DNA, the CDR3 is TGTGCCAGCAGCAAAGAGTGGGACAGGGGATCCCGCCGAAGGGACACCATATATTTT.